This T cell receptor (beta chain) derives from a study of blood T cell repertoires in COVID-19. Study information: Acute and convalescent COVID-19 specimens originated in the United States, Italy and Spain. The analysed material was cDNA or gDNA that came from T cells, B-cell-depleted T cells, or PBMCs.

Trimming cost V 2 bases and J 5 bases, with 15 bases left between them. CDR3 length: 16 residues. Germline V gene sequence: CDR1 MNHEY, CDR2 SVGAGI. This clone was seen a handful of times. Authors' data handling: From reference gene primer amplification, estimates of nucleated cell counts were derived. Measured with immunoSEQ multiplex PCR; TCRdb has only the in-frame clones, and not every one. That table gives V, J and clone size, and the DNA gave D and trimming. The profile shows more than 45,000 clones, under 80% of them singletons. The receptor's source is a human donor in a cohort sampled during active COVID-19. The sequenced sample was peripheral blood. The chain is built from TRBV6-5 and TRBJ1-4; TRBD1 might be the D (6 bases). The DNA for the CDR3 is TGTGCCAGCAGTTACGGGCAGGGGACCATGAATGAAAAACTGTTTTTT. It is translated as CASSYGQGTMNEKLFF.